The clone carrying this T cell receptor beta chain was recorded a few times. This sample was taken from a study of patients and donors after allogeneic stem cell transplantation. TCRdb processed the RT-PCR reads anew with MiXCR; each CDR3 protein has one entry. The sample shows some 960,000 distinct CDR3 sequences, 18% of them seen only once. The sequence derives from a human donor who was either an allogeneic HSCT recipient or a stem cell or donor lymphocyte infusion donor (not recorded which). It is not recorded whose cells these are; they may come from a transplant donor. Sample: blood, either unsorted or a sorted T cell fraction (not recorded which).

CDR3 protein: CASSDRDFTDTQYF. The CDR3 DNA is TGTGCCAGCAGCGACAGGGATTTCACAGATACGCAGTATTTT. The chain recombines TRBV12-3 or TRBV12-4 with TRBJ2-3; 7 positions agree with TRBD1. With 6 bases clipped from V and 2 bases from J, the junction kept 5 bases outside the gene matches. CDR3 length: 14 amino acids.